Below, 12 T cell receptor beta chains from the same sample are listed, as sequenced in a study of spatial heterogeneity in lung cancer. Study-wide results and limits: Mutation counts in tumors were tracked by counts of expanded intratumoral alpha and beta TCRs.

These receptors have no known antigen. The time point here: sample taken at primary tumor resection. TCRdb ran MiXCR on the 5' RACE reads and lists one entry per CDR3 protein. The repertoire includes 5,000 to 7,000 distinct CDR3 sequences, about 8.9% of them detected once, and about a quarter sits in the top ten. The sequencing used lung tumor tissue, collected at surgery. These receptors all stem from a female donor with early-stage non-small cell lung cancer.

This clonotype was recorded at least ten times. The V and J genes are TRBV2 and TRBJ2-7; the D gene is possibly TRBD1 (7 bases). The CDR3 has 14 residues. Germline V gene data show CDR1 as SNHLY and CDR2 as FYNNEI. The ends were cut back, 6 bases at V and 5 bases at J, with 17 bases in the middle. CDR3 sequence reads: CASRVQGGINEQYF. CDR3 DNA sequence: TGTGCCAGCAGGGTCCAGGGGGGTATCAACGAGCAGTACTTC.

There are many counts of this clonotype. The rearrangement uses TRBV25-1 and TRBJ1-6; 9 bases are shared with TRBD1. V shed 5 bases, J shed 7 bases, and the junction held 6 bases outside the gene matches. The CDR3 totals 15 residues. Germline-derived CDR1 and CDR2 are MGHDK and SYGVNS. The CDR3 sequence: CASSPHRGPNSPLHF. The DNA for the CDR3 is TGTGCCAGCAGTCCTCACAGGGGGCCAAATTCACCCCTCCACTTT. Supplemented by reference TRBV25-1 and TRBJ1-6, the full variable domain reads EADIYQTPRYLVIGTGKKITLECSQTMGHDKMYWYQQDPGMELHLIHYSYGVNSTEKGDLSSESTVSRIRTEHFPLTLESARPSHTSQYLCASSPHRGPNSPLHFGNGTRLTVT.

This clonotype was seen at least ten times. The chain joins TRBV20-1 to TRBJ2-3; D remains ambiguous. The CDR3 runs 14 residues. Trimming took off 0 bases at V and 9 bases at J, with 16 bases between the two ends. The germline CDR1 and CDR2 sequences are DFQATT and SNEGSKA (reference sequence). In DNA form, the CDR3 reads TGCAGTGCTAGAGACCCGGTTACGACGCGCACGCAGTATTTT. The encoded protein is CSARDPVTTRTQYF.

The table lists this clonotype with many counts. The rearrangement links TRBV10-3 to TRBJ1-2, with unresolved D. The CDR3 totals 13 residues. The V end was cut by 2 bases, the J end by 4 bases, with 8 bases between. Looked up from germline, CDR1 is ENHRY and CDR2 is SYGVKD. The CDR3 is CAISETQAYGYTF. The CDR3 nucleotides read TGTGCCATCAGTGAGACGCAGGCCTATGGCTACACCTTC.

At least ten counts were recorded for this clonotype. This chain joins TRBV12-3 or TRBV12-4 and TRBJ2-3; 7 bases fit TRBD2. The CDR3 covers 16 residues. V lost 3 bases to trimming and J lost 4 bases; unmatched junction nucleotides: 10. CDR3 amino acids: CASSFKRLAGPDTQYF. CDR3 sequence (DNA): TGTGCCAGCAGTTTTAAGAGACTAGCAGGCCCAGATACGCAGTATTTT.

This clonotype was observed many times. The rearrangement uses TRBV6-5 and TRBJ1-2; TRBD1 matches at 8 bases. Germline V CDR1 and CDR2: MNHEY, SVGAGI. Trimming removed 9 bases from V and 1 base from J; junction bases left unmatched: 7. The CDR3 extends over 14 amino acids. The CDR3 DNA reads as TGTGCCAGTAGATGGACAGGGAGTAACTATGGCTACACCTTC. Residues: CASRWTGSNYGYTF.

This clonotype qualifies as medium-sized (0.01 to 0.1%). This chain uses TRBV12-3 or TRBV12-4 with TRBJ1-1; D is ambiguous. V lost 6 bases, J lost 10 bases, and 12 bases lay in between. The CDR3 extends over 11 amino acids. The CDR3 region is CASSRNWVAFF. The CDR3 coding sequence is TGTGCCAGCAGCCGCAATTGGGTAGCTTTCTTT.

In this sample, this clonotype is hyperexpanded. The rearrangement links TRBV12-3 or TRBV12-4 to TRBJ1-5; D is perhaps TRBD1 (5 bases). There are 17 residues in the CDR3. The V gene lost 6 bases and the J gene lost 0 bases, with 18 bases spanning the gap. The CDR3 bases are TGTGCCAGCAGATCCGGGACGGTGCATGATAGCAATCAGCCCCAGCATTTT. Translation: CASRSGTVHDSNQPQHF.

There are many counts of this clonotype. The chain carries TRBV6-6 and TRBJ2-1, with 9 bases identical to TRBD1. Per germline, CDR1 MNHNY and CDR2 SVGAGI (reference sequence). The CDR3 is 15 amino acids. The V and J ends lost 0 bases and 10 bases, in that order; junction bases with no gene match: 7. The CDR3 DNA follows: TGTGCCAGCAGTTACTCGGACAGGGGATTCACGGAGCAGTTCTTC. Translation: CASSYSDRGFTEQFF.

This clonotype counts as medium-sized (0.01 to 0.1%). The genes are TRBV12-3 or TRBV12-4 and TRBJ2-7; 7 bases map to TRBD1. The CDR3 length is 13 residues. V was pared by 4 bases and J by 6 bases, with 6 bases of the junction left unmatched. The CDR3 spells CASSSSTGSEQYF. The CDR3, as DNA: TGTGCCAGCAGTTCGTCGACAGGGAGCGAGCAGTACTTC.

This clonotype was counted at least ten times. V is TRBV7-2 and J is TRBJ2-2; tentative D call: TRBD1 (6 bases). CDR1 is SGHTA and CDR2 is FQGNSA in the germline V gene. The V end was cut by 5 bases, the J end by 0 bases, with 13 bases between. CDR3 size: 16 residues. The CDR3 nucleotides are TGTGCCAGCAGCCCCACAGGGAGCGCGAACACCGGGGAGCTGTTTTTT. Amino acids: CASSPTGSANTGELFF.

This clonotype is deemed large. This chain links TRBV6-5 with TRBJ1-1; D gene ambiguous. CDR1 and CDR2 from the germline V gene are MNHEY and SVGAGI. V shed 7 bases and J shed 1 base, with 4 bases lying between them. This CDR3 spans 11 amino acids. The chain's CDR3 is CASTKNTEAFF. The CDR3 DNA sequence: TGTGCCAGCACCAAGAACACTGAAGCTTTCTTT.